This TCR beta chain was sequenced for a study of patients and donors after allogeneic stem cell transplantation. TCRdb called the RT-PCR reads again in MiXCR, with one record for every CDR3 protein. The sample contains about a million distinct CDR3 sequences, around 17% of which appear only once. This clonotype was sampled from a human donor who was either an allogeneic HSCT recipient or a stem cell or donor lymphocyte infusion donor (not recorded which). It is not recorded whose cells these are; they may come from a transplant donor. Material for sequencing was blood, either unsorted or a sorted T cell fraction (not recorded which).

The CDR3 loop reads CASSLAVMGGNTEAFF. The CDR3 nucleotides are TGTGCCAGCAGCTTAGCCGTTATGGGGGGAAACACTGAAGCTTTCTTT. This rearrangement joins TRBV7-2 to TRBJ1-1; weak D call: TRBD1 (5 bases). This CDR3 comprises 16 residues. Per germline, CDR1 SGHTA and CDR2 FQGNSA. The V gene lost 0 bases and the J gene lost 2 bases, with 13 bases spanning the gap.